This TCR beta chain was sequenced during a study of beta chain features in type 1 diabetes. A remark on this clone: Its target is not known.

Per the germline V gene, CDR1 is SGHVS and CDR2 is FQNEAQ. Trimming took 1 base from V and 0 from J, leaving 7 bases between them. This CDR3 region has 15 residues. By way of CD45RO/CCR7/CD25/CD127/CD95/CD27, the CD4+ regulatory, stem cell-like memory, central memory and naive cells were sorted. The entirety of the isolated RNA underwent reverse transcription, so expressed TCRB transcripts were sequenced. Sequenced by immunoSEQ multiplex PCR; TCRdb stores in-frame clones only, minus some. Here the sample spans hundreds of thousands of clones, 12% to 15% being singletons. Study-wide results and limits: Since sequencing was performed on cDNA, cells with high TCR expression could be over-represented. PCR may have favored shorter templates equally in patients and controls. Among patients, naive, central memory and Treg TCRB repertoires appeared more similar than among healthy donors.

V usage is TRBV7-8 and J usage is TRBJ2-1; a weak D match, TRBD2 (5 bases). The sequence was collected from a man aged 25 to 45 in good health. The sequenced material came from central memory CD4+ T cells from blood. The CDR3 coding sequence is TGTGCCAGCAGCTTAGAAGGGAGCTCCTACAATGAGCAGTTCTTC. Translation: CASSLEGSSYNEQFF.